These 23 T cell receptor beta chains originate from one sample sequenced in a study of blood T cells in healthy people across ages. Primers used in a second PCR of roughly 7 to 12 cycles were a sample-barcoded 5' primer and a J-beta primer mix. One entry per CDR3 protein results from TCRdb running MiXCR on the 5' RACE reads. The table records approximately 1.5 million distinct CDR3 sequences, about 31% of them present only once. The specimen was blood. All receptors come from a woman aged 30 to 39 in good health.

This clonotype was observed a handful of times. The gene calls are TRBV18 and TRBJ2-2; tentative D call: TRBD1 (7 bases). The CDR3 contains 16 residues. CDR1 is KGHSH, CDR2 LQKENI, per germline. V shed 0 bases and J shed 2 bases, with 10 bases lying between them. DNA for the CDR3: TGTGCCAGCTCACCACCCCAGGGGGGTAACACCGGGGAGCTGTTTTTT. Protein sequence: CASSPPQGGNTGELFF.

On this clonotype itself: A much larger clone is a single base away; this may be a read error. This chain connects TRBV10-2 to TRBJ2-7; 8 bases agree with TRBD1. This CDR3 region has 13 residues. Germline values: CDR1 WSHSY, CDR2 SAAADI. CDR3 protein: CGSRETGEYEQYF. CDR3 sequence (DNA): TGCGGCAGCAGGGAGACAGGGGAATACGAGCAGTACTTC.

The CDR3 protein is CASDSYNTEAFF. The CDR3 coding sequence is TGTGCCAGTGACAGCTATAACACTGAAGCTTTCTTT. The rearrangement uses TRBV6-1 and TRBJ1-1; maybe TRBD1 (5 bases). This CDR3 is 12 amino acids long. Between the trimmed V and J ends, which lost 9 bases and 2 bases, there was a span of 10 bases. Germline CDR1 and CDR2: MNHNS and SASEGT.

The chain recombines TRBV28 with TRBJ2-7; perhaps TRBD2 as D (5 bases). Germline loops: CDR1 MDHEN, CDR2 SYDVKM. The germline V and J ends were trimmed by 3 bases and 7 bases, with 13 bases remaining between them. This CDR3 is built from 13 residues. For the CDR3, the DNA is TGTGCCAGCAGTTTTGGGCGTTCGGGGGAGCAGTACTTC. This translates into CASSFGRSGEQYF.

In its sample, this clonotype was seen many times. This sequence joins TRBV4-1 and TRBJ2-3; D ambiguous. The CDR3 totals 16 residues. The germline V gene has CDR1 MGHRA and CDR2 YSYEKL. Deletions cut 0 bases from V and 0 bases from J, with 10 bases between. CDR3: CASSQETGESTDTQYF. The CDR3 nucleotides read TGCGCCAGCAGCCAAGAGACGGGTGAAAGCACAGATACGCAGTATTTT.

This clonotype has a handful of counts. V and J are TRBV7-2 and TRBJ1-6; no clear D. The CDR3 is 16 residues long. Germline lookup yields CDR1 SGHTA and CDR2 FQGNSA. The ends were cut back, 5 bases at V and 10 bases at J, with 21 bases in the middle. The CDR3 DNA is TGTGCCAGCAGCGCTAACATGGTCGCCTCGACGTCACCCCTCCACTTT. Amino acid sequence: CASSANMVASTSPLHF.

Regarding this clonotype: At one boundary the junction diverges from the germline segment, which might be a read error. This chain uses TRBV12-3 or TRBV12-4 with TRBJ2-3; D is undetermined. The CDR3 extends over 14 amino acids. The CDR3 region is CTSSLAVAADTQYF. CDR3 DNA sequence: TGTACCAGCAGTTTGGCGGTGGCCGCAGATACGCAGTATTTT.

This clonotype has more than one count but fewer than ten. CDR3 protein: CASTDPGTPYEQYF. CDR3 nucleotide sequence: TGTGCCAGTACCGACCCCGGGACACCCTACGAGCAGTACTTC. The chain uses TRBV28 and TRBJ2-7; possibly TRBD1 for D (6 bases). Trimming cost V 9 bases and J 2 bases, with 17 bases left between them. The CDR3 totals 14 residues. Germline V CDR1 and CDR2: MDHEN, SYDVKM.

The V gene is TRBV2, the J gene TRBJ2-1, with TRBD2 matching over 9 bases. There are 15 residues in the CDR3. CDR1 is SNHLY, CDR2 FYNNEI, per germline. With V trimmed by 7 bases and J by 0 bases, 4 bases remained unmatched. The CDR3 sequence: CASIAGGVSYNEQFF. CDR3 in DNA: TGTGCCAGCATCGCGGGGGGGGTCTCCTACAATGAGCAGTTCTTC.

The genes are TRBV11-2 and TRBJ2-7; 12 nucleotides align to TRBD2. The CDR3 is 18 residues long. The junction had 10 bases not matched to a gene; V was cut back by 4 bases and J by 0 bases. Germline V gene lookup returns CDR1 SGHAT and CDR2 FQNNGV. In DNA form, the CDR3 reads TGTGCCAGCAGCTCGCTGGGACTAGCGGGCCTCCCCTCCTACGAGCAGTACTTC. This translates into CASSSLGLAGLPSYEQYF. Full variable domain (remainder filled in from reference TRBV11-2 and TRBJ2-7): EAGVAQSPRYKIIEKRQSVAFWCNPISGHATLYWYQQILGQGPKLLIQFQNNGVVDDSQLPKDRFSAERLKGVDSTLKIQPAKLEDSAVYLCASSSLGLAGLPSYEQYFGPGTRLTVT.

The V call is TRBV12-3 or TRBV12-4, the J call TRBJ1-2, with TRBD1 matching 7 bases. This CDR3 has 14 residues. V lost 4 bases, J lost 2 bases, and 4 bases stayed unmatched. As DNA, the CDR3 is TGTGCCAGCAGTTCACAGGGGCCGAACTATGGCTACACCTTC. Translation: CASSSQGPNYGYTF.

V usage is TRBV30 and J usage is TRBJ2-1; D call uncertain. This CDR3 has 11 amino acids. Germline V gene data show CDR1 as GTSNPN and CDR2 as SVGIG (reference sequence). The V and J ends lost 5 bases and 7 bases respectively, with 9 bases between them. The CDR3 region has the DNA TGTGCCTGGGGAATGAGGAATGAGCAGTTCTTC. It yields the protein CAWGMRNEQFF.

This clonotype has only a few counts. The V gene is TRBV10-3, the J gene TRBJ2-1; D ambiguous. V was cut by 3 bases and J by 9 bases, with 9 bases left in between. The length of the CDR3 is 12 residues. Germline CDR1 is ENHRY and CDR2 is SYGVKD. The DNA for the CDR3 is TGTGCCATCAGTGACGAAGCGCTTGAGCAGTTCTTC. It is translated as CAISDEALEQFF.

Written as DNA, the CDR3 is TGTGCCAGCAGTTCCGGGACGGACGGCCACAGAAAACTGTTTTTT. Protein: CASSSGTDGHRKLFF. This chain links TRBV28 with TRBJ1-4, with a tentative D call TRBD1 (5 bases). CDR3 length equals 15 residues. Germline V gives CDR1 MDHEN, CDR2 SYDVKM. V dropped 4 bases and J dropped 10 bases, with 19 bases sitting between them.

V usage is TRBV5-1 and J usage is TRBJ2-4, with TRBD2 as a possible D gene (5 bases). Looked up from germline, CDR1 is SGHRS and CDR2 is YFSETQ. This CDR3 has 11 amino acids. The ends were cut back, 6 bases at V and 8 bases at J, with 9 bases in the middle. The CDR3 here is CASKLEDIQYF. Written as DNA, the CDR3 is TGCGCCAGCAAACTAGAGGACATTCAGTACTTC. Full variable domain (rest looked up from reference TRBV5-1 and TRBJ2-4): KAGVTQTPRYLIKTRGQQVTLSCSPISGHRSVSWYQQTPGQGLQFLFEYFSETQRNKGNFPGRFSGRQFSNSRSEMNVSTLELGDSALYLCASKLEDIQYFGAGTRLSVL.

Regarding this clonotype: A read error may explain this, as a much larger clone is one base away. This chain uses TRBV29-1 with TRBJ2-5; tentative D call: TRBD2 (6 bases). Looked up from germline, CDR1 is SQVTM and CDR2 is ANQGSEA. The CDR3 is 13 amino acids. The V gene lost 7 bases and the J gene lost 6 bases, with 18 bases spanning the gap. CDR3 region: CSAQVPGGKTQYF. The CDR3 DNA reads TGCAGCGCCCAGGTCCCCGGAGGGAAGACCCAGTACTTC. Drawing the rest from reference TRBV29-1 and TRBJ2-5, the complete variable domain is SAVISQKPSRDICQRGTSLTIQCQVDSQVTMMFWYRQQPGQSLTLIATANQGSEATYESGFVIDKFPISRPNLTFSTLTVSNMSPEDSSIYLCSAQVPGGKTQYFGPGTRLLVL.

The V and J genes are TRBV12-3 or TRBV12-4 and TRBJ1-2; D not resolved. Between the trimmed V and J ends, which lost 8 bases and 0 bases, there was a span of 10 bases. This CDR3 spans 13 amino acids. DNA for the CDR3: TGTGCCAGCTACAGCGGGACTAACTATGGCTACACCTTC. This sequence encodes CASYSGTNYGYTF.

This clonotype was found a few times. The rearrangement joins TRBV4-1 to TRBJ2-3, with D uncertain. Germline V gene data show CDR1 as MGHRA and CDR2 as YSYEKL. Trimming removed 0 bases from V and 10 bases from J, with 11 bases in between. There are 13 residues in the CDR3. CDR3 in DNA: TGCGCCAGCAGCCAAGATGATCTAGTGTCGCAGTATTTT. This codes for CASSQDDLVSQYF.

The gene calls are TRBV28 and TRBJ1-5; 9 nucleotides match TRBD1. Germline CDR1 is MDHEN and CDR2 is SYDVKM. The V and J ends lost 4 bases and 7 bases, in that order; junction bases with no gene match: 5. This CDR3 contains 14 residues. The CDR3 coding sequence is TGTGCCAGCAGTTCCGACAGGGGGTACCAGCCCCAGCATTTT. This sequence encodes CASSSDRGYQPQHF.

The chain recombines TRBV6-2 or TRBV6-3 with TRBJ1-2, with D tentatively TRBD1 (6 bases). CDR1 is MNHEY and CDR2 is SVGEGT in the germline V gene. The CDR3 consists of 14 residues. Trimming took 2 bases from V and 3 from J, leaving 10 bases between them. DNA for the CDR3: TGTGCCAGCAGTTACGCCGGACAGCACTATGGCTACACCTTC. Translation gives CASSYAGQHYGYTF.

The rearrangement uses TRBV5-4 and TRBJ2-1; D is perhaps TRBD1 (6 bases). V lost 4 bases and J lost 8, with 19 bases in between. Germline CDR1 SGHNT, CDR2 YYREEE (reference sequence). The CDR3 consists of 15 residues. This CDR3 is CASSGQTTPRDEQFF. The DNA of the CDR3 is TGTGCCAGCAGCGGACAGACAACCCCTAGGGATGAGCAGTTCTTC.

The V call is TRBV20-1, the J call TRBJ2-3; D gene uncertain. In germline, CDR1 is DFQATT, CDR2 SNEGSKA (reference sequence). The V gene lost 8 bases and the J gene lost 1 base, with 4 bases spanning the gap. The CDR3 runs to 10 residues. For the CDR3, the DNA is TGCAGTTTAGGCACAGATACGCAGTATTTT. Its translation is CSLGTDTQYF.

This clonotype was counted between two and nine times. This chain connects TRBV5-1 to TRBJ2-7; D is undetermined. The CDR3 extends over 14 amino acids. The V gene lost 3 bases and the J gene lost 1 base, with 11 bases spanning the gap. CDR1 and CDR2 (germline): SGHRS, YFSETQ. CDR3 sequence: CASSSSTLSYEQYF. The CDR3 DNA reads as TGCGCCAGCAGCTCCTCGACGCTTTCCTACGAGCAGTACTTC.